This TCR beta chain was recovered during a study of Graves' ophthalmopathy and Graves' hyperthyroidism. The sequenced template was RNA, covering the TCR beta CDR3 region. HTBI-primed RT-PCR formed the first round, and a multiplex PCR formed the second. TCRdb ran MiXCR on the multiplex PCR reads and lists one entry per CDR3 protein. The repertoire holds 660,000 or so distinct CDR3 sequences, with roughly two fifths as singletons. The study, taken as a whole, reports: In separating ophthalmopathy from stable hyperthyroidism, a 13-signature model achieved 87.88% sensitivity and about 80% specificity. Among expanded thyroid clonotypes above 0.001 frequency, most also occurred in blood.

Donors with ophthalmopathy: moderate-to-severe activity, CAS ≥3, NOSPECS ≥4, duration under 3 months. The PBMCs originated from roughly 11 ml of fresh peripheral blood. This clonotype was recorded many times. The antigen remains undetermined. Sequencing used peripheral blood. The TCR sequence derives from an adult man with Graves' ophthalmopathy.

The CDR3 nucleotides read TGTGCCAGCAGCCTTAGTGGATCGGTAGCCTCGGGTCAGCCCCAGCATTTT. It encodes CASSLSGSVASGQPQHF. The V gene is TRBV7-8, the J gene TRBJ1-5; D ambiguous. V lost 5 bases to trimming and J lost 6 bases, with 23 bases between them. The CDR3 runs 17 residues. CDR1 SGHVS and CDR2 FQNEAQ come from the germline V gene. The entire variable domain, with the rest obtained from reference TRBV7-8 and TRBJ1-5, is as follows: GAGVSQSPRYKVAKRGQDVALRCDPISGHVSLFWYQQALGQGPEFLTYFQNEAQLDKSGLPSDRFFAERPEGSVSTLKIQRTQQEDSAVYLCASSLSGSVASGQPQHFGDGTRLSIL.